The rows below give T cell receptor beta chains drawn from one sample of a study of blood T cell repertoires in COVID-19. Sequencing used immunoSEQ multiplex PCR; TCRdb keeps in-frame clones, though not all of them. The data hold 290,000 or so clones, with about 90% observed a single time. Sequenced: PBMCs or T cells enriched from blood (not recorded which). The receptor set was obtained from a woman in her late teens or twenties with acute COVID-19. The CDR3 runs from the conserved cysteine through the conserved F or W. The order of the fields is V gene, CDR3 protein.

TRBV15 | CATRATGGNYGYTF
TRBV28 | CASSLPLYYEQYF
TRBV28 | CASSLEYYEQYF
TRBV27 | CASSLNLGTGGREAFF
TRBV3-1/TRBV3-2 | CASSPIEKNTGELFF
TRBV19 | CASIGNRGLDYGYTF
TRBV9 | CASSFEGGRETQYF
TRBV28 | CASSQTGTGLHEQYF
TRBV11-3 | CASSSGTGPYGYTF
TRBV5-4 | CASSFRRERSLGTLEQYF
TRBV6-5 | CASSYEREGSYNEQFF
TRBV7-6 | CASSHDLAGGPHEQFF
TRBV27 | CASSPSGVRRPYEQYF
TRBV28 | CASSFISSGTDTQYF
TRBV11-2 | CASSPQRIHTGELFF
TRBV19 | CASSTIDRGGEKLFF
TRBV5-6 | CASSGGLAGGPRRAF
TRBV18 | CASSPLGTANTGELFF
TRBV6-6 | CASSYPTANEKLFF
TRBV15 | CATSRDRRLAGVEQYF
TRBV27 | CASSSPGKNTEAFF
TRBV18 | CASSTSGTSGTNEQFF
TRBV19 | CASSSRDRGSLDQPQHF
TRBV28 | CASSYRGVLNQPQHF
TRBV11-3 | CASSPSPGDYEQYF
TRBV19 | CASSITGGTEAFF
TRBV5-1 | CASSLASLAGTDTQYF
TRBV27 | CASSLSRKDRALNYGYTF
TRBV7-2 | CASSLFTGGTGELFF
TRBV28 | CASTGGWGAYNEQFF